The rows below give T cell receptor beta chains drawn from one sample of a study of shared clonotypes between healthy human individuals. The data were produced by immunoSEQ multiplex PCR, yet TCRdb's version contains in-frame clones alone and is incomplete. The table shows some 500,000 clones, with 90% to 97% occurring only once. The specimen was naive CD4+ T cells sorted from blood. The receptors come from a woman in her 30s in good health. CDR3s include the opening cysteine and the closing phenylalanine or tryptophan. The D gene is left open where the match is weak. Size is omitted from some rows. Given values are once, few, many or a class for expanded clones.

.	TRBV10-3	.	TRBJ2-7	CATLRPGTYEQYF	TGTGCCACGCTACGCCCGGGCACCTACGAGCAGTACTTC
.	TRBV28	TRBD1	TRBJ2-5	CASSRQGPETQYF	TGTGCCAGCTCTAGACAGGGACCAGAGACCCAGTACTTC
.	TRBV15	TRBD2	TRBJ2-7	CATSTPGLVMDEQYF	TGTGCCACCAGCACGCCGGGACTAGTGATGGACGAGCAGTACTTC
few	TRBV19	TRBD1	TRBJ2-7	CASSPRTGSYEQYF	TGTGCCAGTAGTCCTCGGACAGGGAGCTACGAGCAGTACTTC
.	TRBV7-9	.	TRBJ1-4	CASSFPGVGEKLFF	TGTGCCAGCAGCTTCCCAGGGGTTGGGGAAAAACTGTTTTTT
.	TRBV28	TRBD2	TRBJ2-7	CASSAGGLAGDEQYF	TGTGCCAGCAGTGCGGGGGGACTAGCGGGCGACGAGCAGTACTTC
.	TRBV29-1	.	TRBJ1-1	CSAAFDSGLTEAFF	TGCAGCGCCGCTTTTGATTCAGGGCTAACTGAAGCTTTCTTT
.	TRBV18	TRBD2	TRBJ2-2	CASSVPAGVGTGELFF	TGTGCCAGCTCGGTACCAGCGGGAGTTGGCACCGGGGAGCTGTTTTTT
.	TRBV5-1	.	TRBJ2-1	CASSLDGGFYNEQFF	TGCGCCAGCAGCTTGGACGGGGGTTTTTACAATGAGCAGTTCTTC
.	TRBV2	.	TRBJ2-2	CASSAGTGELFF	TGTGCCAGCAGTGCGGGCACCGGGGAGCTGTTTTTT
.	TRBV4-2	TRBD2	TRBJ2-1	CASSQFMKLAGDNEQFF	TGTGCCAGCAGCCAATTTATGAAGCTAGCGGGAGACAATGAGCAGTTCTTC
.	TRBV5-4	.	TRBJ2-7	CASSLRTLSYEQYF	TGTGCCAGCAGCTTGCGGACTCTCTCCTACGAGCAGTACTTC
.	TRBV19	.	TRBJ2-3	CASNPTYTWADTQYF	TGTGCCAGTAATCCAACGTATACCTGGGCAGATACGCAGTATTTT
.	TRBV7-8	.	TRBJ2-7	CASSLAAWYEQYF	TGTGCCAGCAGCTTAGCGGCTTGGTACGAGCAGTACTTC
.	TRBV18	TRBD2	TRBJ2-2	CASSPLGLAGVRHGELFF	TGTGCCAGCTCACCATTAGGACTAGCGGGAGTTCGGCACGGGGAGCTGTTTTTT
.	TRBV2	.	TRBJ2-5	CASNQEETQYF	TGTGCCAGCAACCAGGAGGAGACCCAGTACTTC
.	TRBV19	TRBD1	TRBJ2-7	CASRDPGQAYYEQYF	TGTGCCAGTAGGGATCCGGGACAGGCATACTACGAGCAGTACTTC
once	TRBV28	TRBD1	TRBJ1-4	CASSENRGGEKLFF	TGTGCCAGCAGCGAAAACAGGGGCGGTGAAAAACTGTTTTTT
.	TRBV9	TRBD1	TRBJ2-3	CASSSSPKGGSTDTQYF	TGTGCCAGCAGCTCCTCCCCGAAAGGGGGCAGCACAGATACGCAGTATTTT
.	TRBV6-1	TRBD2	TRBJ2-1	CASSDLAVRSNEQFF	TGTGCCAGCAGTGACCTAGCGGTCAGAAGCAATGAGCAGTTCTTC
.	TRBV9	.	TRBJ2-7	CASSVAPSTYEQYF	TGTGCCAGCAGCGTTGCCCCCTCTACCTACGAGCAGTACTTC
.	TRBV9	.	TRBJ1-2	CASSVAPDNYGYTF	TGTGCCAGCAGCGTAGCACCCGACAACTATGGCTACACCTTC
.	TRBV11-2	.	TRBJ2-7	CASSLDVVALSYEQYF	TGTGCCAGCAGCTTAGATGTAGTAGCCCTCTCCTACGAGCAGTACTTC
.	TRBV5-1	.	TRBJ2-7	CASSLGEPNEQYF	TGCGCCAGCAGCTTGGGGGAGCCAAACGAGCAGTACTTC
.	TRBV5-1	TRBD2	TRBJ2-5	CASSFREGLGETQYF	TGCGCCAGCAGCTTCCGGGAGGGATTGGGAGAGACCCAGTACTTC
.	TRBV29-1	.	TRBJ2-5	CSVEGVQETQYF	TGCAGCGTTGAAGGAGTACAAGAGACCCAGTACTTC
.	TRBV2	TRBD1	TRBJ1-5	CASRQGAAGNQPQHF	TGTGCCAGCAGGCAGGGGGCGGCAGGCAATCAGCCCCAGCATTTT
once	TRBV19	.	TRBJ1-2	CASSTLSANNYGYTF	TGTGCCAGTAGTACCCTAAGCGCGAATAACTATGGCTACACCTTC
.	TRBV4-1	.	TRBJ1-5	CASSQGTVSNQPQHF	TGCGCCAGCAGCCAAGGGACAGTGAGCAATCAGCCCCAGCATTTT
.	TRBV29-1	.	TRBJ2-7	CSVAKRIGVSYEQYF	TGCAGCGTCGCCAAGAGGATTGGAGTTTCCTACGAGCAGTACTTC
.	TRBV6-4	TRBD1	TRBJ1-1	CASSDLPSGQGKTEAFF	TGTGCCAGCAGTGACCTACCTTCTGGACAGGGGAAAACTGAAGCTTTCTTT
.	TRBV28	.	TRBJ2-3	CASSYPGGGSPTDTQYF	TGTGCCAGCAGTTACCCCGGGGGCGGGAGTCCCACAGATACGCAGTATTTT
once	TRBV18	.	TRBJ1-4	CASSPSGNEKLFF	TGTGCCAGCTCACCATCGGGGAATGAAAAACTGTTTTTT
.	TRBV28	TRBD2	TRBJ2-3	CASSLRGLAQYF	TGTGCCAGCAGTTTAAGGGGACTAGCGCAGTATTTT
.	TRBV15	TRBD1	TRBJ2-7	CATSRDGTGVYEQYF	TGTGCCACCAGCAGAGACGGGACAGGGGTATACGAGCAGTACTTC
.	TRBV6-5	.	TRBJ1-4	CASSPRGTEGEKLFF	TGTGCCAGCAGTCCCAGGGGAACAGAAGGTGAAAAACTGTTTTTT
once	TRBV11-2	.	TRBJ2-7	CASSLVGDPFGEQYF	TGTGCCAGCAGCTTAGTGGGCGACCCTTTTGGCGAGCAGTACTTC
.	TRBV28	TRBD1	TRBJ1-1	CASSLRDREGAFF	TGTGCCAGCAGTTTAAGGGACAGGGAGGGAGCTTTCTTT
once	TRBV5-6	.	TRBJ1-5	CASSTGRDPGFDQPQHF	TGTGCCAGCAGCACGGGCCGGGACCCCGGCTTCGATCAGCCCCAGCATTTT
.	TRBV27	.	TRBJ2-1	CASSLGLEGGNEQFF	TGTGCCAGCAGTTTAGGGCTTGAGGGCGGAAATGAGCAGTTCTTC
.	TRBV6-5	TRBD2	TRBJ2-3	CASSQTGTRVDTQYF	TGTGCCAGCAGCCAAACCGGGACTAGGGTCGATACGCAGTATTTT
.	TRBV4-1	.	TRBJ2-7	CASSQERGSRSYEQYF	TGCGCCAGCAGCCAAGAAAGGGGTTCTCGCTCCTACGAGCAGTACTTC
.	TRBV6-1	.	TRBJ2-7	CASSERSAYEQYF	TGTGCCAGCAGTGAAAGGTCTGCCTACGAGCAGTACTTC
.	TRBV7-3	.	TRBJ2-4	CASKPGSKNIQYF	TGTGCCAGCAAACCAGGGTCTAAAAACATTCAGTACTTC
.	TRBV2	TRBD1	TRBJ2-1	CASSADGTGVDEQFF	TGTGCCAGCAGTGCCGACGGGACAGGGGTGGATGAGCAGTTCTTC
.	TRBV27	TRBD1	TRBJ2-3	CASSLATGADTQYF	TGTGCCAGCAGTTTGGCAACAGGGGCAGATACGCAGTATTTT